These 27 T cell receptor beta chains came from one sample sequenced in a study of blood T cell repertoires in COVID-19 (dated by TCRdb to about 2020). The method was the immunoSEQ multiplex PCR assay. The table comes from immuneACCESS by way of TCRdb, which keeps in-frame sequences with V and J called. Part of the clones is missing from these tables; in studies checked, under half for an unresolved V gene and the rest for unknown reasons. This sample comprises about 360,000 clones, roughly 90% of them detected only once. Jointly, the top ten make up 7% to 7.5% of the sample. The specimen sequenced was peripheral blood. These receptors originate from a woman in her fifties or sixties with COVID-19, enrolled during active disease.

J is TRBJ1-1 and V is TRBV29-1; no definite D call. Germline assignment: CDR1 SQVTM and CDR2 ANQGSEA. The CDR3 has 13 amino acids. Trimming left V 3 bases short and J 1 base short, with 9 bases between. The CDR3 spells CSVDSLQNTEAFF. The CDR3 bases are TGCAGCGTTGATTCGTTACAGAACACTGAAGCTTTCTTT.

This chain uses TRBV7-3 with TRBJ1-1, with TRBD1 as a possible D gene (5 bases). Trimming removed 1 base at V and 4 bases at J, with 10 bases between. From germline, CDR1 is SGHTA and CDR2 FQGTGA. There are 14 residues in the CDR3. The CDR3 spells CASSLMQGSTEAFF. The CDR3 bases are TGTGCCAGCAGCTTAATGCAGGGATCCACTGAAGCTTTCTTT.

The CDR3 sequence is CASSQAGTGSYGYTF. CDR3 sequence (DNA): TGTGCCAGCAGCCAAGCCGGGACAGGGAGCTATGGCTACACCTTC. V gene TRBV6-2 or TRBV6-3 combines with J gene TRBJ1-2; TRBD1 matches 9 bases. The CDR3 covers 15 residues. V was pared by 6 bases and J by 4 bases, with 9 bases of the junction left unmatched. Looked up from germline, CDR1 is MNHEY and CDR2 is SVGEGT.

The chain combines TRBV19 with TRBJ1-2, with 7 bases lining up with TRBD1. J gave up 7 bases and V 7 bases, and 12 bases lay outside the gene matches. CDR1 is LNHDA and CDR2 is SQIVND in the germline V gene (reference sequence). The CDR3 length is 14 residues. In DNA, the CDR3 is TGTGCCAGTACCCCAGCAGGGGGAAGGGGTGGCTACACCTTC. This sequence encodes CASTPAGGRGGYTF.

As for this clone: The same CDR3 is also encoded by other DNA sequences in this sample. V gene TRBV5-1 combines with J gene TRBJ1-2; D is possibly TRBD1 (6 bases). There are 13 residues in the CDR3. V gave up 0 bases and J gave up 4 bases, with 7 bases separating them. Germline V CDR1 and CDR2: SGHRS, YFSETQ. CDR3 sequence (DNA): TGCGCCAGCAGCTTGGAACAGGGCTATGGCTACACCTTC. It encodes CASSLEQGYGYTF. Filled out from reference TRBV5-1 and TRBJ1-2, the complete variable domain reads KAGVTQTPRYLIKTRGQQVTLSCSPISGHRSVSWYQQTPGQGLQFLFEYFSETQRNKGNFPGRFSGRQFSNSRSEMNVSTLELGDSALYLCASSLEQGYGYTFGSGTRLTVV.

The rearrangement joins TRBV11-2 to TRBJ2-3; 9 nucleotides match TRBD2. The CDR3 totals 16 residues. After removal of 0 bases from V and 3 bases from J, the junction contained 4 bases not matched to a gene. Germline V CDR1 and CDR2: SGHAT, FQNNGV. In DNA form, the CDR3 reads TGTGCCAGCAGCTTAGAACGCGGGGGGGCTACAGATACGCAGTATTTT. As protein: CASSLERGGATDTQYF.

The V gene is TRBV27, the J gene TRBJ1-1; 11 bases match TRBD1. V lost 7 bases, J lost 4 bases, and 5 bases stayed unmatched. The germline V gene encodes CDR1 MNHEY and CDR2 SMNVEV (reference sequence). This CDR3 has 14 residues. As DNA, the CDR3 is TGTGCCAGCAAGGACAGGGGGCAGGGCACTGAAGCTTTCTTT. Its protein is CASKDRGQGTEAFF.

The chain joins TRBV30 to TRBJ1-4; TRBD1 is a possible D gene (5 bases). Trimming removed 4 bases from V and 8 bases from J, with 17 bases in between. This CDR3 has 14 residues. Germline CDR1 and CDR2: GTSNPN and SVGIG (reference sequence). CDR3 nucleotides: TGTGCCTGGATGGGGACTTCAGTCGTAGAAAAACTGTTTTTT. This gives the protein CAWMGTSVVEKLFF.

The chain employs TRBV12-5 and TRBJ1-4, with 9 bases fitting TRBD1. This CDR3 is built from 15 residues. CDR1 is LGHNT, CDR2 FRNRAP, per germline. Losses at the gene ends were 2 bases for V and 8 bases for J; bases not matched to a gene: 6. CDR3 DNA: TGTGCTAGTGGTTTGTCGGGACAGGGAGGCGAAAAACTGTTTTTT. Protein product: CASGLSGQGGEKLFF.

The chain joins TRBV2 to TRBJ2-3, with 9 nucleotides matching TRBD1. The CDR3 runs to 18 residues. Germline V lookup: CDR1 SNHLY, CDR2 FYNNEI. V lost 2 bases and J lost 0; bases outside the gene matches: 9. Written as DNA, the CDR3 is TGTGCCAGCAGTGAAAACAGGGGGCGTCCCACTAGCACAGATACGCAGTATTTT. Encoded protein: CASSENRGRPTSTDTQYF. The variable domain in full, with the rest retrieved from reference TRBV2 and TRBJ2-3, is EPEVTQTPSHQVTQMGQEVILRCVPISNHLYFYWYRQILGQKVEFLVSFYNNEISEKSEIFDDQFSVERPDGSNFTLKIRSTKLEDSAMYFCASSENRGRPTSTDTQYFGPGTRLTVL.

This clone was seen once. The V and J genes are TRBV4-1 and TRBJ1-2; 10 bases are shared with TRBD1. Germline V lookup: CDR1 MGHRA, CDR2 YSYEKL. The CDR3 loop spans 16 amino acids. J gave up 4 bases and V 4 bases, and 9 bases lay outside the gene matches. CDR3 bases: TGCGCCAGCAGCCTGACAAAGACAGGGGGCGTCTATGGCTACACCTTC. As protein: CASSLTKTGGVYGYTF.

The chain combines TRBV6-6 with TRBJ1-2, with D perhaps TRBD1 (6 bases). Trimming took 3 bases from V and 6 from J, leaving 17 bases between them. The CDR3 length is 15 residues. Germline CDR1 reads MNHNY; CDR2 reads SVGAGI (reference sequence). CDR3 loop: CASSYSTGRYDGYTF. The CDR3 DNA reads as TGTGCCAGCAGTTATTCCACAGGGCGGTATGATGGCTACACCTTC.

The chain links TRBV19 to TRBJ1-6; D call uncertain. The CDR3 loop spans 13 amino acids. The ends were cut back, 8 bases at V and 6 bases at J, with 11 bases in the middle. Germline loops: CDR1 LNHDA, CDR2 SQIVND (reference sequence). The CDR3 here is CASSQWINSPLHF. In DNA form, the CDR3 reads TGTGCCAGTTCACAGTGGATTAATTCACCCCTCCACTTT.

The rearrangement joins TRBV29-1 to TRBJ2-3; 11 bases map to TRBD1. The junction had 6 bases not matched to a gene; V was cut back by 7 bases and J by 6 bases. The CDR3 contains 13 residues. Germline values: CDR1 SQVTM, CDR2 ANQGSEA. The CDR3 region has the DNA TGCAGCGGGGGACAGGGGGGAGTGGATACGCAGTATTTT. It encodes CSGGQGGVDTQYF.

This sequence joins TRBV3-1 (or the pseudogene TRBV3-2) and TRBJ2-2; 7 positions agree with TRBD1. The germline CDR1 and CDR2 sequences are LGHDT and YNNKEL (reference sequence). The CDR3 loop spans 17 amino acids. With V trimmed by 0 bases and J by 3 bases, 7 bases remained unmatched. The DNA of the CDR3 is TGTGCCAGCAGCCAAGAACTGGGACAGATATACACCGGGGAGCTGTTTTTT. Protein: CASSQELGQIYTGELFF.

V and J are TRBV6-1 and TRBJ1-4, with D perhaps matching TRBD1 (5 bases). Germline CDR1 and CDR2: MNHNS and SASEGT. V lost 1 base and J 2 bases, leaving 17 bases between the germline ends. The CDR3 has 18 residues. DNA for the CDR3: TGTGCCAGCAGTGAAGGGAGTTCGACAGCGCAGACTAATGAAAAACTGTTTTTT. Its translation is CASSEGSSTAQTNEKLFF.

V is TRBV7-6 and J is TRBJ2-7; 7 bases match TRBD2. The CDR3 contains 14 residues. The V segment lost 5 bases and the J segment 6 bases; nucleotides outside the gene matches: 10. CDR1 SGHVS and CDR2 FNYEAQ come from the germline V gene. CDR3 region: CASSPEGGGSEQYF. The DNA of the CDR3 is TGTGCCAGCAGCCCGGAGGGCGGGGGTAGCGAGCAGTACTTC.

The chain employs TRBV5-1 and TRBJ2-3, with 8 nucleotides matching TRBD2. V lost 4 bases, J lost 5 bases, and 9 bases stayed unmatched. This CDR3 has 15 residues. CDR1 is SGHRS and CDR2 is YFSETQ in the germline V gene. CDR3 sequence: CASSTDGGAIDTQYF. In DNA form, the CDR3 reads TGCGCCAGCAGCACGGACGGGGGGGCCATAGATACGCAGTATTTT.

The rearrangement uses TRBV3-1 (or the pseudogene TRBV3-2) and TRBJ2-1; D unclear. The CDR3 is 11 residues long. Germline CDR1 and CDR2: LGHDT and YNNKEL (reference sequence). Trimming took off 3 bases at V and 7 bases at J, with 4 bases between the two ends. The chain's CDR3 is CASSQRNEQFF. The CDR3 bases are TGTGCCAGCAGCCAGCGGAATGAGCAGTTCTTC.

The chain links TRBV6-6 to TRBJ1-2; D unresolved. The CDR3 is 13 amino acids. Trimming took 4 bases from V and 6 from J, leaving 12 bases between them. CDR1 and CDR2 from the germline V gene are MNHNY and SVGAGI (reference sequence). The CDR3 coding sequence is TGTGCCAGCAGTTCGTTGGGAGGGAATGGCTACACCTTC. Translation gives CASSSLGGNGYTF.

V gene TRBV11-2 combines with J gene TRBJ2-4; TRBD2 agrees at 7 bases. The CDR3 is made up of 17 amino acids. The junction had 6 bases not matched to a gene; V was cut back by 0 bases and J by 1 base. Germline CDR1 SGHAT, CDR2 FQNNGV. The CDR3 sequence: CASSLDRGESAKNIQYF. The CDR3 DNA is TGTGCCAGCAGCTTAGACCGGGGGGAATCGGCCAAAAACATTCAGTACTTC. The variable domain in full, with the rest retrieved from reference TRBV11-2 and TRBJ2-4, is EAGVAQSPRYKIIEKRQSVAFWCNPISGHATLYWYQQILGQGPKLLIQFQNNGVVDDSQLPKDRFSAERLKGVDSTLKIQPAKLEDSAVYLCASSLDRGESAKNIQYFGAGTRLSVL.

The chain recombines TRBV9 with TRBJ1-2; 7 nucleotides agree with TRBD1. This CDR3 spans 14 amino acids. Unmatched junction bases numbered 7, after V lost 0 bases and J lost 8 bases. Germline lookup yields CDR1 SGDLS and CDR2 YYNGEE. The chain's CDR3 is CASSVEGTGVGYTF. The CDR3 DNA is TGTGCCAGCAGCGTAGAAGGCACAGGGGTAGGCTACACCTTC.

This clone was observed once. The V call is TRBV11-2, the J call TRBJ2-5, with 8 bases that match TRBD2. This CDR3 has 15 amino acids. J gave up 5 bases and V 5 bases, and 10 bases lay outside the gene matches. Germline assignment: CDR1 SGHAT and CDR2 FQNNGV. Written as DNA, the CDR3 is TGTGCCAGCAGCCCCTCCCAGCGGGGGTGGGAGACCCAGTACTTC. Its translation is CASSPSQRGWETQYF.

The chain uses TRBV18 and TRBJ2-2; D gene ambiguous. The V end was cut by 3 bases, the J end by 3 bases, with 5 bases between. CDR3 size: 13 residues. Germline CDR1 KGHSH, CDR2 LQKENI. CDR3 region: CASSPFDTGELFF. DNA for the CDR3: TGTGCCAGCTCACCTTTCGACACCGGGGAGCTGTTTTTT.

The chain has TRBV5-1 and TRBJ1-1; D is perhaps TRBD1 (5 bases). The CDR3 consists of 13 residues. The V and J ends lost 2 bases and 4 bases respectively, with 9 bases between them. The V gene's germline CDR1 is SGHRS and CDR2 YFSETQ. The CDR3 region is CASSFSGGTEAFF. CDR3 nucleotides: TGCGCCAGCAGCTTCAGCGGGGGCACTGAAGCTTTCTTT.

The chain recombines TRBV19 with TRBJ2-7; a weak D match, TRBD2 (6 bases). The CDR3 contains 14 residues. V lost 8 bases and J 0 bases, leaving 14 bases between the germline ends. The germline CDR1 and CDR2 sequences are LNHDA and SQIVND (reference sequence). The CDR3 here is CASGGSHNSYEQYF. CDR3 bases: TGTGCCAGTGGGGGGTCTCACAACTCCTACGAGCAGTACTTC.

V is TRBV5-1 and J is TRBJ1-6; 9 bases fit TRBD1. Germline lookup yields CDR1 SGHRS and CDR2 YFSETQ. V lost 0 bases, J lost 10 bases, and 8 bases stayed unmatched. This CDR3 is built from 16 residues. The CDR3 reads CASSLALRTGESPLHF. CDR3 coding DNA: TGCGCCAGCAGCTTGGCCTTAAGGACAGGGGAGTCACCCCTCCACTTT.